The 26 T cell receptor beta chains presented below share a single source sample, sequenced in a study of CD8+ T cells in alopecia areata. RNA extraction and reverse transcription yielded cDNA as sequencing template. Repertoires were generated with immunoSEQ multiplex PCR, while TCRdb's copy carries only in-frame clones and drops some. Among around 250,000 clones listed, less than 80% were seen once. The starting material was CD4+ T cells sorted from blood, obtained at week 0. Receptors originate from a human donor with alopecia areata.

J is TRBJ2-1 and V is TRBV2; 7 nucleotides align to TRBD2. The V segment lost 6 bases and the J segment 9 bases; nucleotides outside the gene matches: 8. Germline lookup yields CDR1 SNHLY and CDR2 FYNNEI. The CDR3 is made up of 13 amino acids. The CDR3 protein is CASRMQRGGEQFF. The CDR3 region has the DNA TGTGCCAGCAGGATGCAGCGGGGAGGTGAGCAGTTCTTC.

This clone has a handful of counts. V is TRBV7-2 and J is TRBJ2-1, with 10 bases identical to TRBD2. Germline CDR1 reads SGHTA; CDR2 reads FQGNSA. V was pared by 1 base and J by 9 bases, with 3 bases of the junction left unmatched. The CDR3 runs to 14 residues. The CDR3 sequence is CASSLEASGGEQFF. The CDR3, as DNA: TGTGCCAGCAGCTTAGAGGCTAGCGGGGGTGAGCAGTTCTTC.

The chain links TRBV4-3 to TRBJ2-3; D gene unclear. The CDR3 is 14 residues long. Germline CDR1 is LGHNA and CDR2 is YSLEER. V lost 0 bases to trimming and J lost 3 bases, with 7 bases between them. The CDR3 protein is CASSQDPSTDTQYF. The CDR3 region has the DNA TGCGCCAGCAGCCAAGATCCTAGTACAGATACGCAGTATTTT.

The gene calls are TRBV30 and TRBJ1-2; D is undetermined. From germline, CDR1 is GTSNPN and CDR2 SVGIG (reference sequence). The CDR3 contains 12 residues. The germline V and J ends were trimmed by 5 bases and 3 bases, with 10 bases remaining between them. DNA of the CDR3: TGTGCCTGGGGCAGCACCGACTATGGCTACACCTTC. It is translated as CAWGSTDYGYTF. Full variable domain (rest looked up from reference TRBV30 and TRBJ1-2): SQTIHQWPATLVQPVGSPLSLECTVEGTSNPNLYWYRQAAGRGLQLLFYSVGIGQISSEVPQNLSASRPQDRQFILSSKKLLLSDSGFYLCAWGSTDYGYTFGSGTRLTVV.

The chain couples TRBV5-4 to TRBJ2-5; 12 bases line up with TRBD2. Germline V gives CDR1 SGHNT, CDR2 YYREEE (reference sequence). J was trimmed by 5 bases and V by 4 bases; bases with no gene match: 6. The CDR3 sequence is 15 residues long. CDR3 nucleotide sequence: TGTGCCAGCAGCACCTGGACTAGCGGGACGGAGACCCAGTACTTC. Translating gives CASSTWTSGTETQYF.

This clone was seen a handful of times. This sequence joins TRBV2 and TRBJ2-4, with no clear D. The V and J ends lost 3 bases and 7 bases respectively, with 7 bases between them. This CDR3 region has 12 residues. The V gene's germline CDR1 is SNHLY and CDR2 FYNNEI. The CDR3 bases are TGTGCCAGCAGTGAGACTTTGAACATTCAGTACTTC. Translating it yields CASSETLNIQYF.

This clone was detected a few times. V is TRBV29-1 and J is TRBJ2-1; 10 bases match TRBD1. V lost 6 bases, J lost 7 bases, and 6 bases stayed unmatched. This CDR3 is built from 13 residues. Germline-derived CDR1 and CDR2 are SQVTM and ANQGSEA. CDR3 bases: TGCAGCGTCGGGACAGGGGTTTTAAATGAGCAGTTCTTC. Translation: CSVGTGVLNEQFF.

The gene calls are TRBV29-1 and TRBJ1-5, with a weak D call TRBD1 (6 bases). The CDR3 length is 13 residues. Germline lookup yields CDR1 SQVTM and CDR2 ANQGSEA. Trimming stripped 6 bases from V and 3 bases from J, with 12 bases between. CDR3 sequence (DNA): TGCAGCGTCTCACAGGGTCCCAATCAGCCCCAGCATTTT. As protein: CSVSQGPNQPQHF.

This chain joins TRBV27 and TRBJ1-6; 7 nucleotides align to TRBD1. V shed 5 bases and J 7 bases; nucleotides not matched to a gene: 2. The CDR3 consists of 13 residues. Germline V gene lookup returns CDR1 MNHEY and CDR2 SMNVEV (reference sequence). The CDR3: CASSRQGNSPLHF. The CDR3 DNA follows: TGTGCCAGCAGTAGACAGGGCAATTCACCCCTCCACTTT.

This chain uses TRBV30 with TRBJ1-5; the D is unclear. Germline V CDR1 and CDR2: GTSNPN, SVGIG (reference sequence). The germline V and J ends were trimmed by 2 bases and 1 base, with 9 bases remaining between them. The length of the CDR3 is 14 residues. CDR3 bases: TGTGCCTGGAGTCACGGGTTCAGCAATCAGCCCCAGCATTTT. Translated: CAWSHGFSNQPQHF. The full variable domain, its missing parts supplied by reference TRBV30 and TRBJ1-5, is SQTIHQWPATLVQPVGSPLSLECTVEGTSNPNLYWYRQAAGRGLQLLFYSVGIGQISSEVPQNLSASRPQDRQFILSSKKLLLSDSGFYLCAWSHGFSNQPQHFGDGTRLSIL.

The chain combines TRBV18 with TRBJ2-5, with TRBD2 matching over 7 bases. Germline CDR1 is KGHSH and CDR2 is LQKENI. This CDR3 is built from 14 residues. V shed 3 bases, J shed 4 bases, and the junction held 5 bases outside the gene matches. The chain's CDR3 is CASSPGGGGETQYF. The CDR3 coding sequence is TGTGCCAGCTCACCGGGCGGGGGAGGAGAGACCCAGTACTTC.

The rearrangement links TRBV5-1 to TRBJ2-1; possibly TRBD2 for D (6 bases). Germline lookup yields CDR1 SGHRS and CDR2 YFSETQ. Deletions cut 0 bases from V and 5 bases from J, with 12 bases between. The CDR3 length is 15 residues. The CDR3 sequence is CASSLGGGSHNEQFF. The CDR3 region has the DNA TGCGCCAGCAGCTTGGGTGGGGGGAGCCACAATGAGCAGTTCTTC.

In its sample, this clone was seen a few times. This sequence joins TRBV5-1 and TRBJ1-6; D gene ambiguous. The CDR3 loop spans 15 amino acids. Between the trimmed V and J ends, which lost 1 base and 3 bases, there was a span of 8 bases. Germline loops: CDR1 SGHRS, CDR2 YFSETQ. The CDR3 loop reads CASSLSGDYNSPLHF. CDR3 nucleotide sequence: TGCGCCAGCAGCTTGTCAGGAGACTATAATTCACCCCTCCACTTT.

The J gene is TRBJ1-2, the V gene TRBV6-5; 7 bases align to TRBD1. Germline V gene data show CDR1 as MNHEY and CDR2 as SVGAGI. The CDR3 is 13 amino acids. V was pared by 2 bases and J by 4 bases, with 1 base of the junction left unmatched. The CDR3 sequence is CASSYGQAYGYTF. The DNA for the CDR3 is TGTGCCAGCAGTTACGGACAGGCCTATGGCTACACCTTC.

This clone was observed a few times. This chain connects TRBV6-6 to TRBJ1-5, with a tentative D call TRBD1 (5 bases). Germline lookup yields CDR1 MNHNY and CDR2 SVGAGI (reference sequence). This CDR3 comprises 15 residues. Trimming took off 6 bases at V and 7 bases at J, with 19 bases between the two ends. CDR3 sequence: CASSPGSGGWQPQHF. DNA for the CDR3: TGTGCCAGCAGCCCAGGTTCGGGGGGGTGGCAGCCCCAGCATTTT.

The V call is TRBV29-1, the J call TRBJ2-5; D remains unclear. CDR1 and CDR2 from the germline V gene are SQVTM and ANQGSEA. Trimming took 4 bases from V and 2 from J, leaving 14 bases between them. CDR3 size: 14 residues. In nucleotides, the CDR3 is TGCAGCGTTGCCGTGGCCTTAGGGCAAGAGACCCAGTACTTC. Its translation: CSVAVALGQETQYF.

This clone was counted between two and nine times. The rearrangement uses TRBV30 and TRBJ1-2; D is undetermined. The V and J ends lost 0 bases and 7 bases respectively, with 9 bases between them. This CDR3 spans 12 amino acids. The germline CDR1 and CDR2 sequences are GTSNPN and SVGIG (reference sequence). The CDR3 sequence: CAWSVTPFGYTF. The CDR3 DNA reads TGTGCCTGGAGTGTTACGCCCTTTGGCTACACCTTC.

The chain carries TRBV7-9 and TRBJ1-6; unclear D gene. The CDR3 has 12 amino acids. V was shortened by 5 bases and J by 5 bases, with 4 bases between the two germline ends. Germline-derived CDR1 and CDR2 are SEHNR and FQNEAQ (reference sequence). CDR3 sequence: CASSPNNSPLHF. The CDR3 nucleotides read TGTGCCAGCAGCCCTAATAATTCACCCCTCCACTTT.

This clone was picked up a small number of times. CDR3 sequence: CASNNQGGYEQYF. The CDR3 DNA sequence: TGTGCCAGCAACAACCAAGGGGGGTACGAGCAGTACTTC. V is TRBV5-6 and J is TRBJ2-7; TRBD1 or TRBD2 may be the D gene (6 bases each). There are 13 residues in the CDR3. Germline CDR1 is SGHDT and CDR2 is YYEEEE. With 6 bases removed from V and 4 bases from J, the gap between germline ends came to 14 bases.

The chain carries TRBV15 and TRBJ2-3; D is unresolved. The CDR3 has 14 amino acids. Per germline, CDR1 LNHNV and CDR2 YYDKDF (reference sequence). Trimming stripped 0 bases from V and 4 bases from J, with 8 bases between. The CDR3 spells CATSRDVRADTQYF. CDR3 in DNA: TGTGCCACCAGCAGAGATGTAAGGGCAGATACGCAGTATTTT.

The J gene is TRBJ1-6, the V gene TRBV9; the D gene is possibly TRBD1 (6 bases). The V and J ends lost 4 bases and 10 bases respectively, with 15 bases between them. The CDR3 has 14 amino acids. CDR1 is SGDLS and CDR2 is YYNGEE in the germline V gene. DNA of the CDR3: TGTGCCAGCAGCTCCGCAGGGGCGAGGTCACCCCTCCACTTT. Protein product: CASSSAGARSPLHF.

In nucleotides, the CDR3 is TGTGCCTGGAGTGCTAGCAATCAGCCCCAGCATTTT. It encodes CAWSASNQPQHF. The chain combines TRBV30 with TRBJ1-5; D call uncertain. Trimming removed 1 base from V and 0 bases from J, with 1 base in between. Germline lookup yields CDR1 GTSNPN and CDR2 SVGIG (reference sequence). The CDR3 is made up of 12 amino acids.

This clone occurred a few times. The chain combines TRBV4-1 with TRBJ2-2, with D perhaps matching TRBD2 (6 bases). The CDR3 loop spans 16 amino acids. Germline V gene sequence: CDR1 MGHRA, CDR2 YSYEKL. V dropped 1 base and J dropped 1 base, with 10 bases sitting between them. The chain's CDR3 is CASSQVSGLNTGELFF. CDR3 bases: TGCGCCAGCAGCCAAGTAAGCGGGCTGAACACCGGGGAGCTGTTTTTT.

The V gene is TRBV4-3, the J gene TRBJ2-1, with D perhaps TRBD2 (6 bases). Germline V gives CDR1 LGHNA, CDR2 YSLEER. The CDR3 consists of 17 residues. V was pared by 0 bases and J by 5 bases, with 17 bases between. Written as DNA, the CDR3 is TGCGCCAGCAGCCAAGAGGGCTCGGGGGACCCACACAATGAGCAGTTCTTC. The encoded protein is CASSQEGSGDPHNEQFF.

The CDR3 reads CASSPPRGGKGITQYF. CDR3 coding DNA: TGTGCCAGCAGCCCTCCTAGGGGCGGGAAAGGGATTACGCAGTATTTT. The V call is TRBV9, the J call TRBJ2-3, with a tentative D call TRBD2 (6 bases). CDR1 is SGDLS and CDR2 is YYNGEE in the germline V gene. The CDR3 spans 16 residues. The germline V and J ends were trimmed by 4 bases and 8 bases, with 23 bases remaining between them.

The chain is built from TRBV9 and TRBJ1-1, with D possibly being TRBD1 (5 bases). Trimming cost V 7 bases and J 1 base, with 8 bases left between them. CDR1 SGDLS and CDR2 YYNGEE come from the germline V gene. CDR3 length equals 12 residues. CDR3 nucleotide sequence: TGTGCCAGCGGGGGTTCGAACACTGAAGCTTTCTTT. This translates into CASGGSNTEAFF.